This T cell receptor (beta chain) was identified during a study of OX40 agonist ivuxolimab in advanced cancers. Whole-study findings and limits: Still undetermined is the antigen specificity of the expanded peripheral T cells.

The germline gives CDR1 SGDLS, CDR2 YYNGEE. The CDR3 runs to 16 residues. Unmatched junction bases numbered 8, after V lost 3 bases and J lost 4 bases. Turning to this clone: No antigen is known for it.

Profiling relied on immunoSEQ multiplex PCR, and the TCRdb table lists in-frame clones only, not all of them. The sample carries roughly 97,000 clones, roughly nine tenths recorded once. The TCR was taken from an adult with an advanced solid tumor such as melanoma, head and neck, liver or kidney cancer. Sequenced here: CD4+ or CD8+ T cells sorted from blood, sampled in a trial of the OX40 agonist ivuxolimab. The rearrangement links TRBV9 to TRBJ2-1, with 9 positions matching TRBD2. The CDR3 is CASSGRSSGGYNEQFF. The CDR3 nucleotides are TGTGCCAGCAGCGGTAGATCCAGCGGGGGGTACAATGAGCAGTTCTTC.